Following are 23 T cell receptor beta chains from one sample sequenced in a study of blood T cell repertoires in COVID-19. Sequencing was performed with immunoSEQ multiplex PCR; in TCRdb, only in-frame clones are kept and a portion is missing. The sample holds approximately 94,000 clones; roughly 87% are singletons and the top ten take approximately 7%. Input material: peripheral blood. The receptors here all came from a man aged 25-40 years in a cohort sampled during active COVID-19.

The V and J genes are TRBV6-6 and TRBJ1-5, with 9 positions matching TRBD1. The V and J ends lost 6 bases and 6 bases, in that order; junction bases with no gene match: 9. The V gene's germline CDR1 is MNHNY and CDR2 SVGAGI (reference sequence). The CDR3 runs to 15 residues. The CDR3 is CASSRQGEGFQPQHF. The CDR3 DNA follows: TGTGCCAGCAGCAGACAGGGGGAGGGTTTTCAGCCCCAGCATTTT.

The chain carries TRBV6-5 and TRBJ1-2, with D perhaps TRBD1 (5 bases). Germline lookup yields CDR1 MNHEY and CDR2 SVGAGI. V dropped 2 bases and J dropped 3 bases, with 10 bases sitting between them. The CDR3 contains 14 residues. CDR3 coding DNA: TGTGCCAGCAGTTACGCGACAGTCGACTATGGCTACACCTTC. The encoded protein is CASSYATVDYGYTF.

This clone appeared a single time. The V call is TRBV30, the J call TRBJ2-3; 9 bases are shared with TRBD1. V was pared by 3 bases and J by 9 bases, with 10 bases of the junction left unmatched. The germline CDR1 and CDR2 sequences are GTSNPN and SVGIG (reference sequence). The CDR3 loop spans 14 amino acids. The CDR3 region is CAWREEWDRETQYF. Here the CDR3 DNA reads TGTGCCTGGAGGGAAGAATGGGACAGGGAGACGCAGTATTTT.

This chain connects TRBV6-5 to TRBJ1-6; 9 bases map to TRBD1. Germline V lookup: CDR1 MNHEY, CDR2 SVGAGI. This CDR3 has 15 residues. J was trimmed by 7 bases and V by 2 bases; bases with no gene match: 3. The CDR3 bases are TGTGCCAGCAGTTACACAGGGACAGGGAATTCACCCCTCCACTTT. Translation gives CASSYTGTGNSPLHF.

This rearrangement joins TRBV19 to TRBJ2-1; the match to TRBD1 covers 7 bases. The V gene's germline CDR1 is LNHDA and CDR2 SQIVND (reference sequence). Trimming took 4 bases from V and 6 from J; bases not matched to a gene: 9. CDR3 length: 15 residues. For the CDR3, the DNA is TGTGCCAGTAGTAGGAGGACCGGGACAGCCAATGAGCAGTTCTTC. Amino acid sequence: CASSRRTGTANEQFF.

The V gene is TRBV30, the J gene TRBJ2-7; possibly TRBD2 for D (6 bases). Trimming shortened V by 4 bases and J by 4 bases, and 23 bases separated the two germline ends. The CDR3 consists of 16 residues. The V gene's germline CDR1 is GTSNPN and CDR2 SVGIG (reference sequence). This CDR3 reads CAWNKMRAGRRYEQYF. Written as DNA, the CDR3 is TGTGCCTGGAATAAGATGCGGGCAGGGAGGAGGTACGAGCAGTACTTC.

V usage is TRBV5-4 and J usage is TRBJ1-6, with TRBD1 matching 9 bases. V was pared by 1 base and J by 8 bases, with 4 bases of the junction left unmatched. Germline CDR1 SGHNT, CDR2 YYREEE (reference sequence). This CDR3 has 15 amino acids. The CDR3 spells CASSLWDRADSPLHF. The CDR3 DNA reads as TGTGCCAGCAGCTTGTGGGACAGGGCTGATTCACCCCTCCACTTT.

The CDR3 DNA follows: TGCAGTGCTAGTAGCGGGGGGGCAGCTGGGGAGCTGTTTTTT. The encoded protein is CSASSGGAAGELFF. The V and J genes are TRBV20-1 and TRBJ2-2, with TRBD2 identical over 11 bases. Germline CDR1 DFQATT, CDR2 SNEGSKA (reference sequence). V was pared by 3 bases and J by 8 bases, with 5 bases of the junction left unmatched. This CDR3 has 14 amino acids.

The J gene is TRBJ1-2, the V gene TRBV7-9; maybe TRBD1 (6 bases). CDR1 and CDR2 from the germline V gene are SEHNR and FQNEAQ (reference sequence). This CDR3 comprises 14 residues. Trimming removed 4 bases at V and 2 bases at J, with 11 bases between. The CDR3 DNA is TGTGCCAGCAGCTCTAGGACAGCCAACTATGGCTACACCTTC. It is translated as CASSSRTANYGYTF.

The count of this clone is one. The V and J genes are TRBV18 and TRBJ2-5; no definite D call. The CDR3 spans 14 residues. Looked up from germline, CDR1 is KGHSH and CDR2 is LQKENI. Trimming pared 1 base from V and 0 bases from J, leaving 6 bases between. The CDR3 here is CASSPLYYQETQYF. For the CDR3, the DNA is TGTGCCAGCTCACCACTATACTACCAAGAGACCCAGTACTTC.

V gene TRBV6-5 combines with J gene TRBJ1-1, with a weak D call TRBD1 (6 bases). Germline V gene lookup returns CDR1 MNHEY and CDR2 SVGAGI. The germline V and J ends were trimmed by 6 bases and 1 base, with 12 bases remaining between them. The CDR3 covers 14 residues. CDR3 in DNA: TGTGCCAGCAGCCTTACAGGGACGAACACTGAAGCTTTCTTT. Amino acid sequence: CASSLTGTNTEAFF.

This chain uses TRBV21-1 with TRBJ1-3; the table's TRBD1 call for D was not verified on the DNA. TRBV21-1 is described as a pseudogene. This CDR3 contains 15 residues. The CDR3 is CASRTGGHSGNTIYF. Here the CDR3 DNA reads TGTGCCAGCAGGACAGGGGGCCACTCTGGAAACACCATATATTTT.

V and J are TRBV9 and TRBJ1-6; D is possibly TRBD1 (6 bases). The CDR3 extends over 14 amino acids. Germline V gene data show CDR1 as SGDLS and CDR2 as YYNGEE. The V and J ends lost 2 bases and 7 bases respectively, with 10 bases between them. Written as DNA, the CDR3 is TGTGCCAGCAGCGTCAGGACAGCGAATTCACCCCTCCACTTT. Its translation: CASSVRTANSPLHF. Combining the CDR3 with reference TRBV9 and TRBJ1-6 gives the whole variable domain DSGVTQTPKHLITATGQRVTLRCSPRSGDLSVYWYQQSLDQGLQFLIQYYNGEERAKGNILERFSAQQFPDLHSELNLSSLELGDSALYFCASSVRTANSPLHFGNGTRLTVT.

The chain carries TRBV5-4 and TRBJ2-5; 8 positions agree with TRBD1. This CDR3 contains 16 residues. Germline CDR1 reads SGHNT; CDR2 reads YYREEE (reference sequence). The V segment lost 4 bases and the J segment 6 bases; nucleotides outside the gene matches: 14. As DNA, the CDR3 is TGTGCCAGCAGCCCGGACAGGGCGAGGGTTGACCAGACCCAGTACTTC. Protein product: CASSPDRARVDQTQYF.

J is TRBJ2-1 and V is TRBV24-1, with 7 positions matching TRBD1. The CDR3 consists of 17 residues. The germline CDR1 and CDR2 sequences are KGHDR and SFDVKD. Germline trimming cut 1 base from V and 9 bases from J; bases unmatched to any gene: 14. The CDR3 protein is CATSDFKGAALYGEQFF. In nucleotides, the CDR3 is TGTGCCACCAGTGATTTCAAGGGGGCGGCCCTTTACGGTGAGCAGTTCTTC.

The gene calls are TRBV7-8 and TRBJ2-5; 7 bases map to TRBD1. Germline V lookup: CDR1 SGHVS, CDR2 FQNEAQ. The length of the CDR3 is 15 residues. The junction had 11 bases not matched to a gene; V was cut back by 5 bases and J by 5 bases. This chain's CDR3 is CASSPYGTDGETQYF. CDR3 in DNA: TGTGCCAGCAGCCCCTACGGGACAGACGGGGAGACCCAGTACTTC.

The chain uses TRBV10-3 and TRBJ2-2; TRBD1 matches 7 bases. CDR1 is ENHRY and CDR2 is SYGVKD in the germline V gene. The CDR3 contains 15 residues. The V gene end was trimmed by 6 bases and the J gene end by 0 bases; junction bases not matched to a gene: 4. The CDR3, as DNA: TGTGCCATCAGCCGACAGGGCTCGAACACCGGGGAGCTGTTTTTT. This sequence encodes CAISRQGSNTGELFF.

This chain joins TRBV24-1 and TRBJ2-7; D is perhaps TRBD2 (6 bases). CDR3 size: 18 residues. Germline V gene data show CDR1 as KGHDR and CDR2 as SFDVKD. The germline V and J ends were trimmed by 11 bases and 0 bases, with 28 bases remaining between them. The CDR3 here is CASAPIFRDFGSSYEQYF. Here the CDR3 DNA reads TGTGCCAGCGCACCAATCTTCCGGGACTTCGGAAGCTCCTACGAGCAGTACTTC.

The rearrangement uses TRBV30 and TRBJ2-4; D is ambiguous. This CDR3 region has 12 residues. V was clipped by 0 bases and J by 9 bases, with 9 bases between them. Germline CDR1 reads GTSNPN; CDR2 reads SVGIG (reference sequence). CDR3 sequence: CAWSVGPGIQYF. In DNA form, the CDR3 reads TGTGCCTGGAGTGTGGGCCCTGGCATTCAGTACTTC. The entire variable domain, with the rest obtained from reference TRBV30 and TRBJ2-4, is as follows: SQTIHQWPATLVQPVGSPLSLECTVEGTSNPNLYWYRQAAGRGLQLLFYSVGIGQISSEVPQNLSASRPQDRQFILSSKKLLLSDSGFYLCAWSVGPGIQYFGAGTRLSVL.

This sequence joins TRBV2 and TRBJ1-2; TRBD1 matches at 11 bases. CDR1 is SNHLY, CDR2 FYNNEI, per germline. Trimming cost V 6 bases and J 5 bases; bases outside gene matches: 2. This CDR3 has 13 amino acids. This chain's CDR3 is CASSGTGGYGYTF. In DNA form, the CDR3 reads TGTGCCAGCAGCGGGACAGGGGGATATGGCTACACCTTC.

This sequence joins TRBV15 and TRBJ2-5; 9 bases are a match to TRBD2. Looked up from germline, CDR1 is LNHNV and CDR2 is YYDKDF (reference sequence). The V gene end was trimmed by 0 bases and the J gene end by 5 bases; junction bases not matched to a gene: 7. The CDR3 spans 16 residues. This CDR3 reads CATSRDLAGSMETQYF. The CDR3 DNA reads TGTGCCACCAGCAGAGATCTAGCGGGGTCCATGGAGACCCAGTACTTC.

The chain links TRBV10-3 to TRBJ2-2; possibly TRBD1 for D (6 bases). Germline CDR1 is ENHRY and CDR2 is SYGVKD. Trimming cost V 6 bases and J 0 bases, with 11 bases left between them. The CDR3 has 15 residues. The CDR3 protein is CAISLGTSNTGELFF. CDR3 DNA: TGTGCCATCAGCCTGGGGACATCGAACACCGGGGAGCTGTTTTTT.

This chain connects TRBV24-1 to TRBJ1-1, with 8 bases that match TRBD1. Germline V gene sequence: CDR1 KGHDR, CDR2 SFDVKD. V was pared by 9 bases and J by 1 base, with 9 bases of the junction left unmatched. The CDR3 spans 15 residues. The CDR3 nucleotides are TGTGCCACCTTTTTTCTGGGACAGGAGAACACTGAAGCTTTCTTT. It translates to CATFFLGQENTEAFF.